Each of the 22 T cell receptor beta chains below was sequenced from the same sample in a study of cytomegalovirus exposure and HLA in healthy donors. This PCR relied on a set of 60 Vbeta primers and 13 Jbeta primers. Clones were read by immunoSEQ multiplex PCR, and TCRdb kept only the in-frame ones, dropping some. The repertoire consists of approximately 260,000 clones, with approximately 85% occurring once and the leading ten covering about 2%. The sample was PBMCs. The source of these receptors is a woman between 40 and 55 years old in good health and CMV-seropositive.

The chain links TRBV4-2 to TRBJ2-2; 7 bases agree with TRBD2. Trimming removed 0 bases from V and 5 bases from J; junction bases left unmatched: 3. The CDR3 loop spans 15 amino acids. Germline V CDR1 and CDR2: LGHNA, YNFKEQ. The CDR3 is CASSQEMGGTGELFF. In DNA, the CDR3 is TGTGCCAGCAGCCAAGAGATGGGAGGGACCGGGGAGCTGTTTTTT.

CDR3 loop: CASSKRQGAENTEAFF. DNA for the CDR3: TGTGCCAGCAGCAAACGACAGGGGGCTGAGAACACTGAAGCTTTCTTT. The chain combines TRBV11-3 with TRBJ1-1, with 10 bases lining up with TRBD1. Germline CDR1 reads SGHNT; CDR2 reads YENEEA. V gave up 5 bases and J gave up 1 base; unmatched junction bases: 7. The CDR3 spans 16 residues.

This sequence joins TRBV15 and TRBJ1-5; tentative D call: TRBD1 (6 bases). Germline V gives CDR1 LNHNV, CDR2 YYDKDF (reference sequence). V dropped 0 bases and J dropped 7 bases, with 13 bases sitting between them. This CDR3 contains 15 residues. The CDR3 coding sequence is TGTGCCACCAGCAGAGATCCCACAGGGAAACAGCCCCAGCATTTT. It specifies CATSRDPTGKQPQHF. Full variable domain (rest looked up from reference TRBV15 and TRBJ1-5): DAMVIQNPRYQVTQFGKPVTLSCSQTLNHNVMYWYQQKSSQAPKLLFHYYDKDFNNEADTPDNFQSRRPNTSFCFLDIRSPGLGDTAMYLCATSRDPTGKQPQHFGDGTRLSIL.

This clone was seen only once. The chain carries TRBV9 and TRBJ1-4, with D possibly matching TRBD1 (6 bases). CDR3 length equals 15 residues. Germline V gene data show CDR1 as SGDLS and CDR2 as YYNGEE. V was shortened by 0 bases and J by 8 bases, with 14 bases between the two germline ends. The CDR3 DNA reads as TGTGCCAGCAGCGTAGAAGGGGGAGTCGCCGAAAAACTGTTTTTT. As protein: CASSVEGGVAEKLFF.

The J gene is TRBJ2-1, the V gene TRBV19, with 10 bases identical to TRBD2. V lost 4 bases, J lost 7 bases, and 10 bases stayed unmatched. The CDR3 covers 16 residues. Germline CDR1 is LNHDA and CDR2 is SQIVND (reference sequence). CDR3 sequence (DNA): TGTGCCAGTAGTACTGAGCGGGAGGGCCACGGGAATGAGCAGTTCTTC. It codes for CASSTEREGHGNEQFF. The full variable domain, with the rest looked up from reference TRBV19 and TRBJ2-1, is DGGITQSPKYLFRKEGQNVTLSCEQNLNHDAMYWYRQDPGQGLRLIYYSQIVNDFQKGDIAEGYSVSREKKESFPLTVTSAQKNPTAFYLCASSTEREGHGNEQFFGPGTRLTVL.

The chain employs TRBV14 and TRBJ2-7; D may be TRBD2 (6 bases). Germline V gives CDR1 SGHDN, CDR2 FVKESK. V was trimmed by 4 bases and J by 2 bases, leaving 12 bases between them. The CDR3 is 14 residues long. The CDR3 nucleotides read TGTGCCAGCAGCCCGGGACTCCTGACCTACGAGCAGTACTTC. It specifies CASSPGLLTYEQYF.

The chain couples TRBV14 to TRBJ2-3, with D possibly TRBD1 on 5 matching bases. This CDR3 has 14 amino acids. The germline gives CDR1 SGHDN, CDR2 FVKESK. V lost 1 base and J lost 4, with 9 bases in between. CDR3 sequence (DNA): TGTGCCAGCAGCCAAGTCCAAGGGGCAGATACGCAGTATTTT. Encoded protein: CASSQVQGADTQYF.

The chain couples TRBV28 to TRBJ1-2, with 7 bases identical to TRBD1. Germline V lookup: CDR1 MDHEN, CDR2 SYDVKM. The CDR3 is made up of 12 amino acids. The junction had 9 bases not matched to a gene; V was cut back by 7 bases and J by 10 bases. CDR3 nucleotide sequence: TGTGCCAGCACCCCAGAGGGGGCTGACTACACCTTC. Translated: CASTPEGADYTF.

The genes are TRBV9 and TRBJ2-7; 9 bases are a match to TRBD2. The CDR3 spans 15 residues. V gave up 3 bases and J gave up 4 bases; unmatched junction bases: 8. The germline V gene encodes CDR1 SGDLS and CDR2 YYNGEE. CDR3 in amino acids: CASSAAGGVLYEQYF. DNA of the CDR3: TGTGCCAGCAGCGCAGCGGGAGGCGTCTTGTACGAGCAGTACTTC. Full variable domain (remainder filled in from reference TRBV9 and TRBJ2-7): DSGVTQTPKHLITATGQRVTLRCSPRSGDLSVYWYQQSLDQGLQFLIQYYNGEERAKGNILERFSAQQFPDLHSELNLSSLELGDSALYFCASSAAGGVLYEQYFGPGTRLTVT.

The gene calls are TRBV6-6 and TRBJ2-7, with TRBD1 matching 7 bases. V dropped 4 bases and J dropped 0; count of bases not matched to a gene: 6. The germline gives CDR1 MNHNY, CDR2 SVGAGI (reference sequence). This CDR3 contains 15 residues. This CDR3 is CASSSGQVNSYEQYF. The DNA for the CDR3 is TGTGCCAGCAGTTCCGGACAGGTCAACTCCTACGAGCAGTACTTC.

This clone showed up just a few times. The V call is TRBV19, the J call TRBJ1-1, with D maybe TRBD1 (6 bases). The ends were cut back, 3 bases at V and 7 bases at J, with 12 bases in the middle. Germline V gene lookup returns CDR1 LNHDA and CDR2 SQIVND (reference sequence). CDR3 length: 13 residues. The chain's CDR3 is CASSMSLGGEAFF. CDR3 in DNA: TGTGCCAGTAGTATGAGCCTAGGGGGTGAAGCTTTCTTT.

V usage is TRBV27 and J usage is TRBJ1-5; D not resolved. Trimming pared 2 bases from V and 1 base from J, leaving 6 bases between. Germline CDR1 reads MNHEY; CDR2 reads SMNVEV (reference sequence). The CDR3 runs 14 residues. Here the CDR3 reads CASSLLFSNQPQHF. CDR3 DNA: TGTGCCAGCAGTTTACTTTTCAGCAATCAGCCCCAGCATTTT.

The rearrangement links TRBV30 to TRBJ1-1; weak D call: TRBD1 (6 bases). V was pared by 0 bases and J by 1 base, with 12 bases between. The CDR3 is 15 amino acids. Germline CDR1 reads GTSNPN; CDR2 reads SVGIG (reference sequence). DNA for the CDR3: TGTGCCTGGAGTGTACGGTGGACAGAGAACACTGAAGCTTTCTTT. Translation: CAWSVRWTENTEAFF. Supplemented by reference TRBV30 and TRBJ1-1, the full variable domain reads SQTIHQWPATLVQPVGSPLSLECTVEGTSNPNLYWYRQAAGRGLQLLFYSVGIGQISSEVPQNLSASRPQDRQFILSSKKLLLSDSGFYLCAWSVRWTENTEAFFGQGTRLTVV.

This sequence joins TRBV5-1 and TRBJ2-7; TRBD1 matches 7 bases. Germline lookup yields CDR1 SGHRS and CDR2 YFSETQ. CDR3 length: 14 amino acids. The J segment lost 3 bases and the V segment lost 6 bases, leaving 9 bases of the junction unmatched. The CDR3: CASKYTGVSYEQYF. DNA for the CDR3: TGCGCCAGCAAATATACAGGGGTAAGCTACGAGCAGTACTTC.

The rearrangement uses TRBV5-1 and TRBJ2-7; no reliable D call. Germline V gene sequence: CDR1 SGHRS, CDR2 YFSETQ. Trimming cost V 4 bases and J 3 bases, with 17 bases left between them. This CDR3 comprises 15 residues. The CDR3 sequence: CASSVRDSTGYEQYF. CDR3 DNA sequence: TGCGCCAGCAGCGTCCGCGACTCCACGGGCTACGAGCAGTACTTC.

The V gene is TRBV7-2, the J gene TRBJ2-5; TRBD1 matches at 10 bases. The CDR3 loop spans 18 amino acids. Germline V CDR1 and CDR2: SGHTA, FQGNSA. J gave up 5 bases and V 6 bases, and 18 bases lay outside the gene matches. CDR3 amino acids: CASSLPVVPGQGRETQYF. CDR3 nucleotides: TGTGCCAGCAGTTTACCCGTTGTTCCGGGACAGGGGAGGGAGACCCAGTACTTC.

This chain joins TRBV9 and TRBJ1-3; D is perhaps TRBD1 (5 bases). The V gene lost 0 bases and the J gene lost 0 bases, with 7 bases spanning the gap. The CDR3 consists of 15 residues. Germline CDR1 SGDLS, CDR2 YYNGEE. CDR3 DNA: TGTGCCAGCAGCGTAGCAGGGAACTCTGGAAACACCATATATTTT. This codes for CASSVAGNSGNTIYF.

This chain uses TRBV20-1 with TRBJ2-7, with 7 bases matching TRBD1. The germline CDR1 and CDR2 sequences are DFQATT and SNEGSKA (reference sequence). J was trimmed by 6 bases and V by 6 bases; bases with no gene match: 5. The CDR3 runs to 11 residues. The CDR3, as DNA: TGCAGTGCCCGACAGGGATCCGAGCAGTACTTC. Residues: CSARQGSEQYF.

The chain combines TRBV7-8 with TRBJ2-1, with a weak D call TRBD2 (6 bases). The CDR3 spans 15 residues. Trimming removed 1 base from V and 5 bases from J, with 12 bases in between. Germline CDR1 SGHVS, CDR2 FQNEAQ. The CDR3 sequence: CASSLDLAYNNEQFF. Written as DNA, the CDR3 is TGTGCCAGCAGCTTAGATCTAGCGTACAACAATGAGCAGTTCTTC.

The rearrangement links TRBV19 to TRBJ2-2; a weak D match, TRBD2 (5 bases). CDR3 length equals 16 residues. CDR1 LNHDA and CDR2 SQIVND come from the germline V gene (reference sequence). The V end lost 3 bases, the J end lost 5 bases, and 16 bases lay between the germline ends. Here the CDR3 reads CASSILGIGSTGELFF. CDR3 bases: TGTGCCAGTAGTATTTTGGGCATTGGGAGTACCGGGGAGCTGTTTTTT.

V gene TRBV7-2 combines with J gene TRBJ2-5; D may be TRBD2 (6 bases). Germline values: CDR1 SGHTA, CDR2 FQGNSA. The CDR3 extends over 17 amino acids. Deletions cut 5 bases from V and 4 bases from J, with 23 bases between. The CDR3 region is CASSQSLVGGPGETQYF. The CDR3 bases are TGTGCCAGCAGCCAATCGTTGGTGGGAGGTCCGGGAGAGACCCAGTACTTC.

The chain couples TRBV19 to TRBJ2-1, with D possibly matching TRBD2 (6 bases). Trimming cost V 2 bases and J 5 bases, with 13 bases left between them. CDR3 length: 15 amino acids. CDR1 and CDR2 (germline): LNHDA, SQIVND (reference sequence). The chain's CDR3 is CASSIIGGTNNEQFF. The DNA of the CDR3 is TGTGCCAGTAGTATAATCGGCGGGACGAACAATGAGCAGTTCTTC.